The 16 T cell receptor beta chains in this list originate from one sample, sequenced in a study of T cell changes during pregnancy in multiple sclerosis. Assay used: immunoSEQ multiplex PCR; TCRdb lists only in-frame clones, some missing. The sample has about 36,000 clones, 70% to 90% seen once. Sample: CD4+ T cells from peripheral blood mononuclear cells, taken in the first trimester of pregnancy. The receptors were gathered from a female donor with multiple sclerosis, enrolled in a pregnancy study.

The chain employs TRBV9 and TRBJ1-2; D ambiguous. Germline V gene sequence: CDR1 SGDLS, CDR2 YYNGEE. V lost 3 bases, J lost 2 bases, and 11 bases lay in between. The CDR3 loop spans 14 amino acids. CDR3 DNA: TGTGCCAGCAGCGCCCCGAGGAGCAACTATGGCTACACCTTC. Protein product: CASSAPRSNYGYTF.

Here the CDR3 reads CASSEDVGGGEAFF. The CDR3 nucleotides are TGTGCCAGCAGTGAAGATGTCGGGGGAGGTGAAGCTTTCTTT. The chain combines TRBV2 with TRBJ1-1, with a weak D call TRBD1 (5 bases). The CDR3 length is 14 residues. Germline V gene lookup returns CDR1 SNHLY and CDR2 FYNNEI. V lost 1 base, J lost 7 bases, and 13 bases lay in between.

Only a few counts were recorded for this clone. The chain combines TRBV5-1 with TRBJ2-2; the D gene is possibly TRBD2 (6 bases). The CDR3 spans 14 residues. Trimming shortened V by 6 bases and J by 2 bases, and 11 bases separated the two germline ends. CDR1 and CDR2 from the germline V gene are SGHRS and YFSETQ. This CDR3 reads CASNPEGNTGELFF. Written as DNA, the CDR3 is TGCGCCAGCAATCCGGAGGGAAACACCGGGGAGCTGTTTTTT. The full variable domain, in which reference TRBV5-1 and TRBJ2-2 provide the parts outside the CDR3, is KAGVTQTPRYLIKTRGQQVTLSCSPISGHRSVSWYQQTPGQGLQFLFEYFSETQRNKGNFPGRFSGRQFSNSRSEMNVSTLELGDSALYLCASNPEGNTGELFFGEGSRLTVL.

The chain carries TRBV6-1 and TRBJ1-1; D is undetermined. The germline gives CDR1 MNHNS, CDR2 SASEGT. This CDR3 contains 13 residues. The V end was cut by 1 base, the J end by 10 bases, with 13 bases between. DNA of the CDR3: TGTGCCAGCAGTGAAGATTACCAAGCCCGAGCTTTCTTT. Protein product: CASSEDYQARAFF.

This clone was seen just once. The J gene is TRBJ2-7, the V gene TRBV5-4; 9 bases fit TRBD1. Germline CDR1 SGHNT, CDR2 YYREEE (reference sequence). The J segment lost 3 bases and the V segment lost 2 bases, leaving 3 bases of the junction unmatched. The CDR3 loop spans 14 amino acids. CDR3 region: CASSFRDRDYEQYF. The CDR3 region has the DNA TGTGCCAGCAGCTTCCGGGACAGGGACTACGAGCAGTACTTC.

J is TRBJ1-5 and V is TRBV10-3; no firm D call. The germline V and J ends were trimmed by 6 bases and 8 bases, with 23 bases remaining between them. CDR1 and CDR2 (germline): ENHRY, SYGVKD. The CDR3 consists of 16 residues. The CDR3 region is CAISAGGRVTSEPQHF. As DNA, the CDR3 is TGTGCCATCAGCGCCGGTGGGAGGGTAACAAGTGAGCCCCAGCATTTT.

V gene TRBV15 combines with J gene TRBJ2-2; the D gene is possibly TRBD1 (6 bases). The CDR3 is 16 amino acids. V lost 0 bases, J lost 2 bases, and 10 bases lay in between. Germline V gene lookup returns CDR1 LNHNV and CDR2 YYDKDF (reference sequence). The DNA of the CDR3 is TGTGCCACCAGCAGAGAAGAGGGGACAAACACCGGGGAGCTGTTTTTT. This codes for CATSREEGTNTGELFF.

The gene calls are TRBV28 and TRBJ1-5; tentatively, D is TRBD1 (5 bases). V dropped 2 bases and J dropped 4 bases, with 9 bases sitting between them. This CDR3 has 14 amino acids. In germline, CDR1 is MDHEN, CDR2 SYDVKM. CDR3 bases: TGTGCCAGCAGTTTAGCTGGGGCGAATCAGCCCCAGCATTTT. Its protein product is CASSLAGANQPQHF.

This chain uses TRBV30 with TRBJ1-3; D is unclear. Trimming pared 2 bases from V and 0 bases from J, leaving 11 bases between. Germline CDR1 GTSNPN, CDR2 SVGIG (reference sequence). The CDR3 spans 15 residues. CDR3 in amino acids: CAWSWSESSGNTIYF. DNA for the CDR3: TGTGCCTGGAGTTGGAGCGAGAGCTCTGGAAACACCATATATTTT.

The chain's CDR3 is CASSVALDRIAGGRYNEQFF. CDR3 in DNA: TGTGCCAGCAGCGTAGCTCTGGACAGGATAGCGGGAGGGAGGTACAATGAGCAGTTCTTC. The gene calls are TRBV9 and TRBJ2-1; 11 nucleotides align to TRBD2. This CDR3 has 20 amino acids. Per germline, CDR1 SGDLS and CDR2 YYNGEE. V lost 0 bases to trimming and J lost 4 bases; unmatched junction nucleotides: 15. Supplemented by reference TRBV9 and TRBJ2-1, the full variable domain reads DSGVTQTPKHLITATGQRVTLRCSPRSGDLSVYWYQQSLDQGLQFLIQYYNGEERAKGNILERFSAQQFPDLHSELNLSSLELGDSALYFCASSVALDRIAGGRYNEQFFGPGTRLTVL.

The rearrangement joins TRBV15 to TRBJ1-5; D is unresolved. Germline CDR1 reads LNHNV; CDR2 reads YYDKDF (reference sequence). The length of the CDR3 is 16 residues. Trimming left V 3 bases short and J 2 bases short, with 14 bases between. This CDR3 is CATSRVGDWGNQPQHF. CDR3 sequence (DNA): TGTGCCACCAGCAGGGTCGGGGATTGGGGCAATCAGCCCCAGCATTTT.

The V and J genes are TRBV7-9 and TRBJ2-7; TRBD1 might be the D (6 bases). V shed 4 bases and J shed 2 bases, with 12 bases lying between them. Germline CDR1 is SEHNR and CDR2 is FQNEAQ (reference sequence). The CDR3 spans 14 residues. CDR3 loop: CASSSGTIPYEQYF. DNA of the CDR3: TGTGCCAGCAGCTCCGGGACAATACCCTACGAGCAGTACTTC.

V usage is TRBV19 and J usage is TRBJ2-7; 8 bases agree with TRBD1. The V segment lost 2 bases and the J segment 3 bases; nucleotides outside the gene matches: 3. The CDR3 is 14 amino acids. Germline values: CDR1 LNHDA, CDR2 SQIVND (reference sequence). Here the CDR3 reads CASSIQGAGYEQYF. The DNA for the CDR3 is TGTGCCAGTAGTATACAGGGGGCCGGCTACGAGCAGTACTTC.

This CDR3 reads CASTGNNQPQHF. The CDR3 DNA reads TGTGCCAGTACAGGGAACAATCAGCCCCAGCATTTT. This rearrangement joins TRBV2 to TRBJ1-5, with D tentatively TRBD1 (6 bases). The CDR3 consists of 12 residues. Germline V lookup: CDR1 SNHLY, CDR2 FYNNEI. Deletions cut 9 bases from V and 3 bases from J, with 9 bases between.

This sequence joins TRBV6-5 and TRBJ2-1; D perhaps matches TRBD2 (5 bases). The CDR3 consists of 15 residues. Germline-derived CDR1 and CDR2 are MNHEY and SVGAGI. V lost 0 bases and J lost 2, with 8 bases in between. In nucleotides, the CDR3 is TGTGCCAGCAGTTACTCAGGGAGCCCCTACAATGAGCAGTTCTTC. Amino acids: CASSYSGSPYNEQFF.

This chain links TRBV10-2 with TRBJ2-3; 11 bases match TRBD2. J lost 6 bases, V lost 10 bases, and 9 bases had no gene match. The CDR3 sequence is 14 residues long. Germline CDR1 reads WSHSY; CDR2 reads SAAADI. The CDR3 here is CATEPGLAVDTQYF. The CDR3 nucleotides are TGCGCCACGGAGCCGGGACTAGCGGTGGATACGCAGTATTTT.